A single sample gave rise to the 13 T cell receptor beta chains below, sequenced in a study of breast tumors, draining lymph nodes, adjacent tissues. Samples came from axillary lymph nodes draining the breast cancer. TCRdb used MiXCR to reprocess the multiplex PCR reads, holding one entry per CDR3 protein. The sample contains 200,000 to 250,000 distinct CDR3 sequences, around 34% of which appear only once. The sequenced sample was axillary lymph node tissue. The receptors shown here come from a female donor with breast cancer. Some clones in this sample may be carry-over from other donors' samples.

Many counts were recorded for this clonotype. The rearrangement uses TRBV11-3 and TRBJ2-7; 9 positions match TRBD2. The V gene's germline CDR1 is SGHNT and CDR2 YENEEA. This CDR3 contains 15 residues. With 4 bases clipped from V and 3 bases from J, the junction kept 7 bases outside the gene matches. This CDR3 reads CASSWNSGSVYEQYF. In nucleotides, the CDR3 is TGTGCCAGCAGCTGGAATAGCGGGAGTGTCTACGAGCAGTACTTC.

There are many counts of this clonotype. The chain recombines TRBV11-2 with TRBJ2-2; a weak D match, TRBD1 (6 bases). Germline V gene sequence: CDR1 SGHAT, CDR2 FQNNGV. The CDR3 is 14 residues long. V lost 2 bases and J lost 6, with 10 bases in between. Here the CDR3 reads CASSLNPGAGELFF. Here the CDR3 DNA reads TGTGCCAGCAGCTTAAACCCAGGGGCCGGGGAGCTGTTTTTT.

This clonotype was counted between two and nine times. The CDR3 DNA sequence: TGCGCCAGCAGTGAGTCGATAAACTCGGGCGAACAGGCTTTCTTT. This gives the protein CASSESINSGEQAFF. The chain links TRBV10-1 to TRBJ1-1, with D uncertain. Germline V gene sequence: CDR1 WNHNN, CDR2 SYGVQD (reference sequence). There are 15 residues in the CDR3. V was cut by 0 bases and J by 11 bases, with 19 bases left in between.

Regarding this clonotype: The junction differs from germline at one of its ends, possibly a read error. Here the CDR3 DNA reads TGTGCCGGCAGTACTGGGGGTTTGAACACTGAAGCTTTCTTT. Translating gives CAGSTGGLNTEAFF. The chain uses TRBV2 and TRBJ1-1; TRBD1 might be the D (5 bases). CDR3 length: 14 amino acids. CDR1 and CDR2 from the germline V gene are SNHLY and FYNNEI. The whole variable domain, remainder taken from reference TRBV2 and TRBJ1-1, is EPEVTQTPSHQVTQMGQEVILRCVPISNHLYFYWYRQILGQKVEFLVSFYNNEISEKSEIFDDQFSVERPDGSNFTLKIRSTKLEDSAMYFCAGSTGGLNTEAFFGQGTRLTVV.

This clonotype was observed at least ten times. The chain links TRBV19 to TRBJ1-2; D possibly corresponds to TRBD1 (6 bases). V dropped 6 bases and J dropped 1 base, with 9 bases sitting between them. The CDR3 contains 13 residues. Germline CDR1 and CDR2: LNHDA and SQIVND (reference sequence). CDR3 sequence: CASRSDSNYGYTF. As DNA, the CDR3 is TGTGCCAGTAGATCGGACAGTAACTATGGCTACACCTTC.

This sequence joins TRBV7-6 and TRBJ1-4; D possibly corresponds to TRBD1 (6 bases). This CDR3 is built from 15 residues. Deletions cut 5 bases from V and 8 bases from J, with 18 bases between. Per germline, CDR1 SGHVS and CDR2 FNYEAQ. The chain's CDR3 is CASSLRTVRGEKLFF. CDR3 DNA sequence: TGTGCCAGCAGCCTGAGGACAGTCCGGGGCGAAAAACTGTTTTTT.

This clonotype appeared a single time. As the CDR3 is not closed by the conserved phenylalanine or tryptophan, this likely results from a read error. No DNA is shown, since the ends of the CDR3 on it are uncertain; the CDR3 is the one TCRdb lists. The chain uses TRBV7-9 and TRBJ2-2. Per germline, CDR1 SEHNR and CDR2 FQNEAQ (reference sequence). Counting both end residues, the CDR3 totals 13 amino acids. The chain's CDR3 is CASSLTDTGELCA.

This clonotype showed up just a few times. It may be a read error: a sequence one base away is much more abundant. The CDR3 nucleotides are TGCAGTGCCAAGGACGGAAATTCAGCTACCTATGGCTACACCTTC. Residues: CSAKDGNSATYGYTF. The chain is built from TRBV20-1 and TRBJ1-2; D is unclear. Germline V gives CDR1 DFQATT, CDR2 SNEGSKA (reference sequence). The V end lost 6 bases, the J end lost 4 bases, and 21 bases lay between the germline ends. This CDR3 is built from 15 residues.

This clonotype was seen many times. This sequence joins TRBV5-1 and TRBJ2-5; D remains ambiguous. With 1 base removed from V and 0 bases from J, the gap between germline ends came to 10 bases. CDR1 is SGHRS, CDR2 YFSETQ, per germline. CDR3 length: 15 amino acids. CDR3 residues: CASSLSLSYQETQYF. The DNA of the CDR3 is TGCGCCAGCAGCTTGTCACTCTCGTACCAAGAGACCCAGTACTTC.

This clonotype came up many times. J is TRBJ1-2 and V is TRBV15; D is uncertain. This CDR3 region has 14 residues. The germline V and J ends were trimmed by 5 bases and 4 bases, with 14 bases remaining between them. Germline assignment: CDR1 LNHNV and CDR2 YYDKDF (reference sequence). CDR3 nucleotides: TGTGCCACCAGCCTCGCGGAACAGAGCTATGGCTACACCTTC. The encoded protein is CATSLAEQSYGYTF.

This clonotype was detected many times. The gene calls are TRBV4-1 and TRBJ1-2; D is perhaps TRBD1 (6 bases). The CDR3 sequence is 20 residues long. Trimming cost V 4 bases and J 6 bases, with 33 bases left between them. From germline, CDR1 is MGHRA and CDR2 YSYEKL. The CDR3 region is CASSRQNAVGGGRTINGYTF. In nucleotides, the CDR3 is TGCGCCAGCAGCCGACAAAATGCGGTCGGAGGGGGGCGTACAATCAATGGCTACACCTTC.

This clonotype appeared many times. The J gene is TRBJ2-2, the V gene TRBV5-1; 9 positions agree with TRBD1. The CDR3 covers 16 residues. Germline V gene lookup returns CDR1 SGHRS and CDR2 YFSETQ. After removal of 0 bases from V and 4 bases from J, the junction contained 4 bases not matched to a gene. CDR3 amino acids: CASSLGDRGSTGELFF. As DNA, the CDR3 is TGCGCCAGCAGCTTGGGAGACAGGGGGTCCACCGGGGAGCTGTTTTTT.

This chain joins TRBV5-4 and TRBJ2-2, with 10 bases matching TRBD2. V lost 4 bases, J lost 5 bases, and 5 bases stayed unmatched. Germline CDR1 and CDR2: SGHNT and YYREEE (reference sequence). The CDR3 contains 15 residues. In nucleotides, the CDR3 is TGTGCCAGCAGCATGAGCGGGAGGGGTACCGGGGAGCTGTTTTTT. Amino acid sequence: CASSMSGRGTGELFF.